This TCR beta chain was sequenced during a study of metastatic and nonmetastatic thyroid tumors. Study findings and constraints: Relative to benign nodules, malignant thyroid tumors were reportedly characterized by significantly elevated TCR beta diversity in blood and tumor.

This clone was counted at least ten times. Its antigen remains unidentified. Other DNA sequences in the sample encode the same CDR3. The V end was cut by 5 bases, the J end by 5 bases, with 16 bases between. Germline lookup yields CDR1 SGHTS and CDR2 YDEGEE. This CDR3 has 14 residues. TCRdb re-clonotyped the PCR reads through MiXCR. The sample shows more than 13,000 clones, 20% to 30% of them seen only once. Every patient was untreated before thyroid surgery. Sample: blood. The receptor comes from a female donor with papillary thyroid cancer or a benign thyroid nodule (not recorded which). Some clones in this sample may be carry-over from other donors' samples. The chain uses TRBV5-8 and TRBJ2-5; no clear D gene. The CDR3: CASRPPDGRETQYF. The CDR3 DNA reads as TGTGCCAGCAGGCCACCGGATGGGCGGGAGACCCAGTACTTC.